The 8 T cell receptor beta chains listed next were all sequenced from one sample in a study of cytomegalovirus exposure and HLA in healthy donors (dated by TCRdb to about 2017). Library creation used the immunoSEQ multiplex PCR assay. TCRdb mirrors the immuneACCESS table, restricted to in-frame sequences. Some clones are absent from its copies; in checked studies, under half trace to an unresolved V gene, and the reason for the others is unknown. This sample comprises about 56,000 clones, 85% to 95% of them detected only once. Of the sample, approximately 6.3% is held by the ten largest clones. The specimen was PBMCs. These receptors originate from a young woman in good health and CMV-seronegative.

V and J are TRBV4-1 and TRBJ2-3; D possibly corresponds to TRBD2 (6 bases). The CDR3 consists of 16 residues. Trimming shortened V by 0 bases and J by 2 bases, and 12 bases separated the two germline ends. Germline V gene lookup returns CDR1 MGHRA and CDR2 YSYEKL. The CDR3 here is CASSQDGAGTTDTQYF. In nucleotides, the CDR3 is TGCGCCAGCAGCCAAGATGGGGCGGGGACCACAGATACGCAGTATTTT.

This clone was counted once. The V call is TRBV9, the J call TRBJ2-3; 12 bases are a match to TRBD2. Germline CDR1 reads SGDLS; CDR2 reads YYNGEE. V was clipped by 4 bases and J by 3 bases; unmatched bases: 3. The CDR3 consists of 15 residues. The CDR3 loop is CASSKTSGGTDTQYF. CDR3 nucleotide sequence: TGTGCCAGCAGCAAAACTAGCGGGGGGACAGATACGCAGTATTTT.

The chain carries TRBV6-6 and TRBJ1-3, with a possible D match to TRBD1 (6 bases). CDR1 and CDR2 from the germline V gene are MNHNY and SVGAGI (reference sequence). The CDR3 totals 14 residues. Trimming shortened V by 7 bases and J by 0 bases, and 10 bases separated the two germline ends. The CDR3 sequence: CASKEGGSGNTIYF. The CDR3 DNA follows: TGTGCCAGCAAAGAAGGGGGCTCTGGAAACACCATATATTTT.

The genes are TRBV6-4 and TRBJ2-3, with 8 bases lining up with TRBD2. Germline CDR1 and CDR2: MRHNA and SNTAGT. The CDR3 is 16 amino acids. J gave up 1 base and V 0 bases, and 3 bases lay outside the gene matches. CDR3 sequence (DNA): TGTGCCAGCAGTGACTCCTCGGGGGGGGGCACAGATACGCAGTATTTT. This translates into CASSDSSGGGTDTQYF.

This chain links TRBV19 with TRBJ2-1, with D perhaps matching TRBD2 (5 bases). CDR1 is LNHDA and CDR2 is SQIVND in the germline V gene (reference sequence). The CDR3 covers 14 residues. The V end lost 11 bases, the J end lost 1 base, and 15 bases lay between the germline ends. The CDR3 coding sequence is TGTGCCTGTATTGGCGGGTCGTCCTACAATGAGCAGTTCTTC. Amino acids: CACIGGSSYNEQFF.

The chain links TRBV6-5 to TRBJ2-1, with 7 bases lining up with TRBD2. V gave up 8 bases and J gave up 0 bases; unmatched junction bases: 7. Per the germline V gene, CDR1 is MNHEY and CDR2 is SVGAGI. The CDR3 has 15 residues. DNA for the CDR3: TGTGCCAGCCGGGGAGGGGAGAGCTCCTACAATGAGCAGTTCTTC. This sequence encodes CASRGGESSYNEQFF.

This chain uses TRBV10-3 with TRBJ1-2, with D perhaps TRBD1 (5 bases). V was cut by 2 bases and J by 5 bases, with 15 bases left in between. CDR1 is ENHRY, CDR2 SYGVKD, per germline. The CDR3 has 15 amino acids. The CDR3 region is CAISEGQRVGYGYTF. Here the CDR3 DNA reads TGTGCCATCAGTGAGGGACAACGGGTCGGATATGGCTACACCTTC.

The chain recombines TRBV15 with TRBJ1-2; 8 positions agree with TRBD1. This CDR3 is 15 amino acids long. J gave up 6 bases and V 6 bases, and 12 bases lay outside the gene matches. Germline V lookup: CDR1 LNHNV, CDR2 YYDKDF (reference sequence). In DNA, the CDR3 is TGTGCCACCAGTCGCAGGGGGCGGGATGAAGATGGCTACACCTTC. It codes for CATSRRGRDEDGYTF. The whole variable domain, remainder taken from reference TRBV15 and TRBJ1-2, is DAMVIQNPRYQVTQFGKPVTLSCSQTLNHNVMYWYQQKSSQAPKLLFHYYDKDFNNEADTPDNFQSRRPNTSFCFLDIRSPGLGDTAMYLCATSRRGRDEDGYTFGSGTRLTVV.